This TCR beta chain stems from a study of T cell responses to AZD1222 COVID-19 vaccine. General study findings and limits: Two doses of AZD1222 preceded a rise in Spike-specific TCR breadth and depth. Regions 160-218 and 743-854 dominated among vaccine-associated CD4 TCRs spanning spike.

The assay was immunoSEQ multiplex PCR, and TCRdb's table has in-frame clones only and misses some. Of some 170,000 clones listed, 85% to 90% are singletons. The length of the CDR3 is 15 residues. In germline, CDR1 is SGHNT, CDR2 YYREEE (reference sequence). Trimming cost V 3 bases and J 0 bases, with 10 bases left between them. A remark on this clone: Its antigen remains unknown.

This receptor was obtained from an adult who received the MenACWY meningococcal vaccine as a control. The chain has TRBV5-4 and TRBJ2-1; TRBD2 might be the D (5 bases). Here the sequenced sample was peripheral blood, taken 28 days after the second dose of the MenACWY control vaccine. The CDR3 loop is CASSSARDSYNEQFF. As DNA, the CDR3 is TGTGCCAGCAGCTCGGCCCGGGACTCCTACAATGAGCAGTTCTTC. Drawing the rest from reference TRBV5-4 and TRBJ2-1, the complete variable domain is ETGVTQSPTHLIKTRGQQVTLRCSSQSGHNTVSWYQQALGQGPQFIFQYYREEENGRGNFPPRFSGLQFPNYSSELNVNALELDDSALYLCASSSARDSYNEQFFGPGTRLTVL.